The following is a T cell receptor beta chain sequence with its context. Its cognate antigen is unknown. Trimming took 10 bases from V and 5 from J; bases not matched to a gene: 5. Germline CDR1 and CDR2: MNHNY and SVGAGI (reference sequence). The CDR3 extends over 11 amino acids. Clones were read by immunoSEQ multiplex PCR, and TCRdb kept only the in-frame ones, dropping some. The table has about 2 million clones, approximately 95% seen once. This specimen belongs to a study of shared clonotypes between healthy human individuals. Donors had no recently reported acute infections or vaccinations and were HIV-negative. The donor cohort consisted entirely of Caucasian adults residing in Nashville, Tennessee. Study-wide results and caveats: The naive CD4 repertoires of a few donors were compared, and around 5% of clonotypes were shared.

Specimen: naive CD4+ T cells sorted from blood. Subset reported: CD45RA+ positively selected. This receptor was taken from a young man in good health. The chain combines TRBV6-6 with TRBJ2-7; 7 bases line up with TRBD1. The CDR3 coding sequence is TGTGCCACCCAACAGGGGAACGAGCAGTACTTC. As protein: CATQQGNEQYF.